The next 22 T cell receptor beta chains were all read from a single sample in a study of blood T cell repertoires in COVID-19. Measured with immunoSEQ multiplex PCR; TCRdb has only the in-frame clones, and not every one. Seen here are 150,000 to 190,000 clones, around four fifths observed once, and the top ten hold around 7.1%. The sample was PBMCs or T cells enriched from blood (not recorded which). These receptors originate from a man aged 45-65 years who had recovered from COVID-19.

This rearrangement joins TRBV21-1 to TRBJ1-6; the table's D call of TRBD1 was not tested on the DNA. TRBV21-1 is assigned pseudogene status. This CDR3 spans 19 amino acids. The CDR3 loop reads CASSHLRDRGRVRDSPLHF. CDR3 nucleotides: TGTGCCAGCAGCCATCTCCGGGACAGGGGGCGAGTACGTGATTCACCCCTCCACTTT.

The genes are TRBV12-5 and TRBJ1-2; 8 bases match TRBD1. The CDR3 totals 16 residues. V dropped 3 bases and J dropped 0; count of bases not matched to a gene: 6. Per germline, CDR1 LGHNT and CDR2 FRNRAP. The CDR3 protein is CASGFGDRLANYGYTF. CDR3 in DNA: TGTGCTAGTGGTTTCGGGGACAGGCTGGCTAACTATGGCTACACCTTC. The complete variable domain, with remaining parts taken from reference TRBV12-5 and TRBJ1-2, reads DARVTQTPRHKVTEMGQEVTMRCQPILGHNTVFWYRQTMMQGLELLAYFRNRAPLDDSGMPKDRFSAEMPDATLATLKIQPSEPRDSAVYFCASGFGDRLANYGYTFGSGTRLTVV.

The chain uses TRBV7-2 and TRBJ1-6; 8 positions match TRBD1. Germline V gene lookup returns CDR1 SGHTA and CDR2 FQGNSA. V was clipped by 5 bases and J by 4 bases; unmatched bases: 4. This CDR3 comprises 15 residues. The CDR3 nucleotides are TGTGCCAGCAGCCCACAGGGGGGATATAATTCACCCCTCCACTTT. Amino acids: CASSPQGGYNSPLHF.

The CDR3 protein is CASSLQGRSYEQYF. The CDR3 nucleotides are TGTGCCAGCAGCTTACAGGGAAGATCCTACGAGCAGTACTTC. The V call is TRBV5-4, the J call TRBJ2-7, with a tentative D call TRBD1 (6 bases). V gave up 2 bases and J gave up 1 base, with 10 bases separating them. The length of the CDR3 is 14 residues. Looked up from germline, CDR1 is SGHNT and CDR2 is YYREEE (reference sequence).

The J gene is TRBJ2-5, the V gene TRBV18; 8 positions agree with TRBD2. The CDR3 extends over 16 amino acids. V trimming: 1 base; J trimming: 3 bases; junction bases outside the gene matches: 7. Germline assignment: CDR1 KGHSH and CDR2 LQKENI. CDR3 region: CASSPRTSRSEETQYF. The CDR3 region has the DNA TGTGCCAGCTCACCACGGACTAGCCGCTCCGAAGAGACCCAGTACTTC.

The chain combines TRBV21-1 with TRBJ2-7; the tabulated D call, TRBD2, remains unverified against the DNA. TRBV21-1 is classified as a pseudogene. This CDR3 has 13 amino acids. CDR3 sequence reads: CASSRGSSYEQYF. CDR3 in DNA: TGTGCCAGCAGCAGAGGCAGCTCCTACGAGCAGTACTTC.

This sequence joins TRBV6-5 and TRBJ1-5, with TRBD1 matching over 7 bases. From germline, CDR1 is MNHEY and CDR2 SVGAGI. The CDR3 length is 14 residues. The trim removed 6 bases at V and 7 bases at J, leaving 9 bases unmatched. The CDR3 DNA follows: TGTGCCAGCAGCGAGAGACAGGGAGGCCAGCCCCAGCATTTT. Protein product: CASSERQGGQPQHF.

The rearrangement joins TRBV6-5 to TRBJ2-3, with TRBD2 matching over 8 bases. Unmatched junction bases numbered 5, after V lost 0 bases and J lost 3 bases. The germline V gene has CDR1 MNHEY and CDR2 SVGAGI. The CDR3 is 16 amino acids. The CDR3 spells CASSYSGSGVTDTQYF. CDR3 DNA sequence: TGTGCCAGCAGTTACTCGGGTAGCGGGGTTACAGATACGCAGTATTTT.

The rearrangement uses TRBV18 and TRBJ1-1; possible D gene TRBD1, 5 bases. Trimming removed 1 base from V and 5 bases from J, with 17 bases in between. The V gene's germline CDR1 is KGHSH and CDR2 LQKENI. The length of the CDR3 is 16 residues. The CDR3 spells CASSPRPGGIVTEAFF. CDR3 DNA sequence: TGTGCCAGCTCACCACGGCCTGGGGGGATAGTAACTGAAGCTTTCTTT.

The rearrangement links TRBV7-2 to TRBJ1-3; TRBD1 matches at 9 bases. After removal of 1 base from V and 2 bases from J, the junction contained 0 bases not matched to a gene. This CDR3 is 15 amino acids long. CDR1 and CDR2 from the germline V gene are SGHTA and FQGNSA. This CDR3 reads CASSLGTGAGNTIYF. DNA for the CDR3: TGTGCCAGCAGCTTAGGGACAGGGGCTGGAAACACCATATATTTT.

V and J are TRBV5-4 and TRBJ2-6, with 10 bases identical to TRBD1. Germline values: CDR1 SGHNT, CDR2 YYREEE (reference sequence). The V segment lost 3 bases and the J segment 1 base; nucleotides outside the gene matches: 1. The CDR3 totals 16 residues. The CDR3 here is CASSWDRGSGANVLTF. The CDR3 DNA is TGTGCCAGCAGCTGGGACAGGGGATCTGGGGCCAACGTCCTGACTTTC.

The chain employs TRBV30 and TRBJ1-1, with TRBD1 matching 8 bases. Germline CDR1 reads GTSNPN; CDR2 reads SVGIG (reference sequence). The CDR3 is made up of 11 amino acids. Trimming took 3 bases from V and 13 from J; bases not matched to a gene: 7. CDR3 protein: CAWSRQGQGFF. CDR3 nucleotide sequence: TGTGCCTGGAGCCGACAGGGGCAGGGTTTCTTT. The variable domain in full, completed from reference TRBV30 and TRBJ1-1, reads SQTIHQWPATLVQPVGSPLSLECTVEGTSNPNLYWYRQAAGRGLQLLFYSVGIGQISSEVPQNLSASRPQDRQFILSSKKLLLSDSGFYLCAWSRQGQGFFGQGTRLTVV.

The V gene is TRBV2, the J gene TRBJ2-5; 13 bases match TRBD2. Trimming cost V 6 bases and J 4 bases; bases outside gene matches: 17. CDR1 is SNHLY, CDR2 FYNNEI, per germline. The CDR3 totals 19 residues. DNA of the CDR3: TGTGCCAGCAGCCCCAGACTAGCGGGGGGTTCGGGGGGAGGAGAGACCCAGTACTTC. Amino acids: CASSPRLAGGSGGGETQYF.

The J gene is TRBJ2-7, the V gene TRBV12-2; the table calls TRBD2, which could not be checked here. TRBV12-2 is annotated as a pseudogene. The CDR3 contains 15 residues. DNA of the CDR3: TGTGCAAGTCTGCAACATTTGCTGTGGGAGGGCGAGCAGTACTTC. Translated: CASLQHLLWEGEQYF.

The count of this clone is one. The genes are TRBV12-3 or TRBV12-4 and TRBJ1-3; 7 bases match TRBD1. V gave up 7 bases and J gave up 13 bases; unmatched junction bases: 7. This CDR3 contains 11 residues. CDR3 in DNA: TGTGCCAGCACCAAAGGGGGACAGATATATTTT. It codes for CASTKGGQIYF.

The gene calls are TRBV6-1 and TRBJ2-1, with 11 positions matching TRBD2. CDR1 and CDR2 (germline): MNHNS, SASEGT. With 7 bases clipped from V and 9 bases from J, the junction kept 8 bases outside the gene matches. This CDR3 region has 14 residues. DNA of the CDR3: TGTGCCAGCATTTTAGCGGGGGGGCCTAGTGAGCAGTTCTTC. Amino acid sequence: CASILAGGPSEQFF.

In its sample, this clone was seen a few times. The chain has TRBV18 and TRBJ2-7, with 7 nucleotides matching TRBD1. The CDR3 extends over 16 amino acids. In germline, CDR1 is KGHSH, CDR2 LQKENI. After removal of 2 bases from V and 0 bases from J, the junction contained 7 bases not matched to a gene. The CDR3 loop is CASSPGRQGSSYEQYF. For the CDR3, the DNA is TGTGCCAGCTCACCAGGTAGACAGGGTAGCTCCTACGAGCAGTACTTC.

In regard to this clone: The junction does not match germline at one end; this may be a read error. The chain employs TRBV2 and TRBJ1-5, with D unresolved. Germline-derived CDR1 and CDR2 are SNHLY and FYNNEI. The CDR3 loop spans 13 amino acids. The CDR3 region is CACSAHSNQPQHF. In DNA form, the CDR3 reads TGTGCCTGCAGTGCCCATAGCAATCAGCCCCAGCATTTT.

The chain combines TRBV9 with TRBJ2-7, with 7 bases lining up with TRBD1. The CDR3 length is 14 residues. From germline, CDR1 is SGDLS and CDR2 YYNGEE. V shed 4 bases and J 3 bases; nucleotides not matched to a gene: 7. CDR3 coding DNA: TGTGCCAGCAGCCAGACCCCAGGGGGCTACGAGCAGTACTTC. It encodes CASSQTPGGYEQYF.

This clone occurred many times. Other DNA sequences in this sample translate to the same CDR3. This chain connects TRBV6-5 to TRBJ1-1, with D possibly being TRBD1 (6 bases). The CDR3 length is 14 residues. Germline CDR1 MNHEY, CDR2 SVGAGI. V gave up 6 bases and J gave up 2 bases, with 13 bases separating them. CDR3 in amino acids: CASSFDRKNTEAFF. The CDR3 DNA is TGTGCCAGCAGCTTCGACAGGAAAAACACTGAAGCTTTCTTT.

The chain combines TRBV19 with TRBJ1-3; D is possibly TRBD1 (5 bases). The V gene lost 7 bases and the J gene lost 1 base, with 11 bases spanning the gap. CDR3 length equals 14 residues. CDR1 LNHDA and CDR2 SQIVND come from the germline V gene (reference sequence). The CDR3 DNA reads TGTGCCAGTACGACAGAGAGGTCTGGAAACACCATATATTTT. Its protein product is CASTTERSGNTIYF.

The chain uses TRBV5-1 and TRBJ1-4, with 10 nucleotides matching TRBD1. Germline V gene sequence: CDR1 SGHRS, CDR2 YFSETQ. The V segment lost 4 bases and the J segment 7 bases; nucleotides outside the gene matches: 4. The CDR3 is made up of 14 amino acids. The CDR3 nucleotides read TGCGCCAGCAGCCCGGGACAGGGGATTGAAAAACTGTTTTTT. Translating it yields CASSPGQGIEKLFF.